Listed below are T cell receptor beta chains from one sample, sequenced in a study of shared clonotypes between healthy human individuals. The protocol was immunoSEQ multiplex PCR, while the TCRdb copy is restricted to in-frame clones and leaves out a portion. Among over 2 million clones listed, about 95% were seen once. Sequences were obtained from naive CD8+ T cells sorted from blood. Receptor source: a man between 18 and 29 years old in good health. CDR3s include the opening cysteine and the closing phenylalanine or tryptophan. The D gene is left open where the match is weak. Rows give clone size only sometimes, using once, few, many, or a class for an expanded clone.

V gene	clone size	D gene	J gene	CDR3 DNA	CDR3 protein
TRBV5-1	NA	NA	TRBJ2-3	TGCGCCAGCAGCTTGTGGGGGGACTCAGATACGCAGTATTTT	CASSLWGDSDTQYF
TRBV30	NA	NA	TRBJ2-6	TGTGCCTGGAGCGCGCGGGGTCTCAGCTCTGGGGCCAACGTCCTGACTTTC	CAWSARGLSSGANVLTF
TRBV5-6	NA	NA	TRBJ2-7	TGTGCCAGCAGCCCTACTTACTCCTACGAGCAGTACTTC	CASSPTYSYEQYF
TRBV27	NA	NA	TRBJ1-2	TGTGCCAGCAGTGTTGAAAAAAACTATGGCTACACCTTC	CASSVEKNYGYTF
TRBV30	NA	TRBD2	TRBJ2-7	TGTGCCTGGAGTGATGAGCGGGGGCCCGTTGGGTTC	CAWSDERGPVGF
TRBV7-9	NA	TRBD1	TRBJ2-1	TGTGCCAGCAGCTCAGACAGGGAAGGGCTCTACAATGAGCAGTTCTTC	CASSSDREGLYNEQFF
TRBV7-9	once	NA	TRBJ2-2	TGTGCCAGCAGCTTAGTTTCAGGGCTCTCCGGGGAGCTGTTTTTT	CASSLVSGLSGELFF
TRBV5-1	NA	TRBD2	TRBJ2-1	TGCGCCAGCAGCCCTAGCGGGGGGGCCTCCTACAATGAGCAGTTCTTC	CASSPSGGASYNEQFF
TRBV7-3	NA	NA	TRBJ1-6	TGTGCCAGCAGCTTAGACGGATCCTATAATTCACCCCTCCACTTT	CASSLDGSYNSPLHF
TRBV29-1	NA	TRBD1	TRBJ2-7	TGCAGCGTTGAAACCCGGGACAGGGGCCACTCCTACGAGCAGTACTTC	CSVETRDRGHSYEQYF
TRBV27	NA	NA	TRBJ1-2	TGTGCCAGCAGTTTAGGGCAGGGAATGAACTATGGCTACACCTTC	CASSLGQGMNYGYTF
TRBV4-3	NA	NA	TRBJ2-7	TGCGCCAGCAGCCAAGAGACCAGACTAGACTACGAGCAGTACTTC	CASSQETRLDYEQYF
TRBV4-1	NA	NA	TRBJ2-2	TGCGCCAGCAGCCAAGGCCCGAACACCGGGGAGCTGTTTTTT	CASSQGPNTGELFF
TRBV25-1	NA	NA	TRBJ2-7	TGTGCCAGCGCAACCCTAGGCGAGCAGTACTTC	CASATLGEQYF
TRBV13	NA	NA	TRBJ2-6	TGTGCCAGCAGCTCGTCCGGGGCCAACGTCCTGACTTTC	CASSSSGANVLTF
TRBV6-5	NA	NA	TRBJ2-2	TGTGCCAGCAGTTATGTTGCGGTCGGCCTAACCGGGGAGCTGTTTTTT	CASSYVAVGLTGELFF
TRBV7-9	NA	NA	TRBJ2-7	TGTGCCAGCAGCGACCAGGGAAGGATTGGGGGCGAGCAGTACTTC	CASSDQGRIGGEQYF
TRBV2	NA	TRBD2	TRBJ2-1	TGTGCCAGCAGTGAACCGGGTTGGCGGGAGGGCCGCAATGAGCAGTTCTTC	CASSEPGWREGRNEQFF
TRBV27	NA	NA	TRBJ2-5	TGTGCCAGCAGTTTAGGGGCAGCTGGGACCCAGTACTTC	CASSLGAAGTQYF
TRBV9	NA	NA	TRBJ2-7	TGTGCCAGCAGCGTAGTCGACAGAGACTACGAGCAGTACTTC	CASSVVDRDYEQYF
TRBV2	NA	NA	TRBJ1-6	TGTGCCAGCAGCCCCGGCGGGTGGAATTCACCCCTCCACTTT	CASSPGGWNSPLHF
TRBV27	NA	TRBD2	TRBJ2-2	TGTGCCAGCAGTTCCTTCCGGACTAGCGAGAACACCGGGGAGCTGTTTTTT	CASSSFRTSENTGELFF
TRBV27	NA	NA	TRBJ1-1	TGTGCCAGCAGTCCCCTCGGGGGGAACCTCCTTAGCGCTTTCTTT	CASSPLGGNLLSAFF
TRBV29-1	NA	NA	TRBJ1-1	TGCAGCGTTCTCGGGGCACGGGCTGAAGCTTTCTTT	CSVLGARAEAFF
TRBV6-6	once	NA	TRBJ2-1	TGTGCCAGCAGTATGAGCGAGACCCCCTACAATGAGCAGTTCTTC	CASSMSETPYNEQFF
TRBV6-5	NA	TRBD2	TRBJ2-2	TGTGCCTGTAAAGACCTAGCGGGAGCGTCCGGGGAGCTGTTTTTT	CACKDLAGASGELFF
TRBV28	NA	TRBD1	TRBJ1-2	TGTGCCAGCAGCCCGGACAGGGTAGGAATGGGCTTC	CASSPDRVGMGF
TRBV12-5	NA	TRBD1	TRBJ1-1	TGTGCTAGTGGTTTTTTCCGGCGACAGGGTAAGACTGAAGCTTTCTTT	CASGFFRRQGKTEAFF
TRBV27	once	TRBD1	TRBJ2-7	TGTGCCAGCAGGTCCCGGGACAGGGATTACGAGCAGTACTTC	CASRSRDRDYEQYF
TRBV5-1	NA	NA	TRBJ2-7	TGCGCCAGCAGCTTAAGCCCCTCCTACGAGCAGTACTTC	CASSLSPSYEQYF
TRBV11-2	NA	TRBD1	TRBJ2-3	TGTGCCAGCAGCCCCCTTACAGGGGGAGGTGATACGCAGTATTTT	CASSPLTGGGDTQYF
TRBV7-2	NA	NA	TRBJ2-7	TGTGCCAGCAGCTCTCGACGGAGCTCCTACGAGCAGTACTTC	CASSSRRSSYEQYF
TRBV30	NA	NA	TRBJ2-6	TGTGCCTGGAGTGCTTTTACTGGGGCCAACGTCCTGACTTTC	CAWSAFTGANVLTF
TRBV18	NA	NA	TRBJ2-7	TGTGCCAGCTTGGGTCCTGGAGGCTACGAGCAGTACTTC	CASLGPGGYEQYF
TRBV6-1	NA	NA	TRBJ1-2	TGTGCCAGCAGTGGGGGGCAGGGGTATGGCTACACCTTC	CASSGGQGYGYTF
TRBV30	NA	TRBD1	TRBJ2-7	TGTGCCTGGAGTGGGGGGACAGGGTGGGATGAGCAGTACTTC	CAWSGGTGWDEQYF
TRBV7-6	NA	TRBD1	TRBJ2-7	TGTGCCAGCAGCTTAGGGTGGCAGGGGGCATCCTACGAGCAGTACTTC	CASSLGWQGASYEQYF
TRBV2	NA	NA	TRBJ2-2	TGTGCCAGCAGTGAAGCGAGTACCGGGGAGCTGTTTTTT	CASSEASTGELFF
TRBV30	few	NA	TRBJ1-1	TGTGCCTGGAGTCCCGGGGGGGGGCGTAGAGCTTTCTTT	CAWSPGGGRRAFF
TRBV9	NA	NA	TRBJ2-2	TGTGCCAGCAGCCCCCGGTATTCCGGGGAGCTGTTTTTT	CASSPRYSGELFF
TRBV4-1	NA	NA	TRBJ2-3	TGCGCCAGCAGCCAAGACCCGGAGGGAATAACAGATACGCAGTATTTT	CASSQDPEGITDTQYF
TRBV9	NA	NA	TRBJ2-3	TGTGCCAGCAGCGTAGCGAATACAGGGTTCGGCACAGATACGCAGTATTTT	CASSVANTGFGTDTQYF
TRBV13	NA	NA	TRBJ2-5	TGTGCCAGCAGCTTTTTTGGTGCACAGGACCAAGAGACCCAGTACTTC	CASSFFGAQDQETQYF
TRBV5-4	NA	NA	TRBJ2-2	TGTGCCAGCAGCCCAAATATCGGACAGACCACCGGGGAGCTGTTTTTT	CASSPNIGQTTGELFF
TRBV6-5	NA	TRBD1	TRBJ1-3	TGTGCCAGCAGTTACGGGACAGGGTCTGGAAACACCATATATTTT	CASSYGTGSGNTIYF
TRBV20-1	NA	NA	TRBJ2-3	TGCAGTGCTTTCGAGGTCGATACGCAGTATTTT	CSAFEVDTQYF
TRBV13	NA	NA	TRBJ1-3	TGTGCCAGCAGCTCCACAGGGTTAGGAGGAAACACCATATATTTT	CASSSTGLGGNTIYF
TRBV28	NA	TRBD1	TRBJ1-2	TGTGCCAGCAGTTTATATGAGGGGGCAAACTATGGCTACACCTTC	CASSLYEGANYGYTF
TRBV7-9	NA	NA	TRBJ2-3	TGTGCCAGCAGCTTAGCGGGGGGTACAGATACGCAGTATTTT	CASSLAGGTDTQYF
TRBV4-3	NA	TRBD1	TRBJ1-2	TGCGCCAGCAGCCAAGGTCAAGTACAGGGGTTTAGTGGCTACACCTTC	CASSQGQVQGFSGYTF
TRBV6-5	NA	TRBD1	TRBJ2-7	TGTGCCAGCGCGTGGGGACAGGGCGTCAACGAGCAGTACTTC	CASAWGQGVNEQYF
TRBV6-5	NA	TRBD2	TRBJ2-1	TGTGCCAGCAGTTACACACTAGCGGAGGGGTACAATGAGCAGTTCTTC	CASSYTLAEGYNEQFF
TRBV30	NA	NA	TRBJ1-1	TGTGCCTGGAGTGTAAGGGGCTGGGGATCTGAAGCTTTCTTT	CAWSVRGWGSEAFF
TRBV6-1	NA	TRBD1	TRBJ2-7	TGTGCCAGCAGTGAAGTACACAGGGGGATCTACGAGCAGTACTTC	CASSEVHRGIYEQYF